The 13 T cell receptor beta chains in this list originate from one sample, sequenced in a study of sequential checkpoint blockade in melanoma (dated by TCRdb to the late 2010s). In the paper's terms, the treatment or condition label means: randomized to nivolumab then ipilimumab (arm A) or the reverse (arm B). The protocol used for the library was the immunoSEQ multiplex PCR assay. Sourced from immuneACCESS, this table was stored by TCRdb with only in-frame sequences that have V and J called. A share of the clones is absent; for the studies checked, an unresolved V gene accounts for under half, and the remainder has no known explanation. The sample table records over 4,500 clones; about 30% of these occur just once. The ten top clones hold about 20% of the sample. Sequencing used tumor tissue (inferred from file names), obtained from a patient given nivolumab and ipilimumab in sequence. These receptor sequences come from a human donor with melanoma.

In this sample, this clone turned up a few times. The CDR3 is CASSLDSGRRNEQYF. In DNA, the CDR3 is TGTGCCAGCAGCTTAGATAGCGGGCGACGGAACGAGCAGTACTTC. The V gene is TRBV11-1, the J gene TRBJ2-7; 7 bases align to TRBD2. This CDR3 region has 15 residues. Germline V gene data show CDR1 as SGHAT and CDR2 as FQDESV (reference sequence). Losses at the gene ends were 1 base for V and 5 bases for J; bases not matched to a gene: 8.

This clone was seen repeatedly, ten times or more. The chain links TRBV11-3 to TRBJ2-7; 9 bases map to TRBD1. The germline V gene encodes CDR1 SGHNT and CDR2 YENEEA. J was trimmed by 6 bases and V by 5 bases; bases with no gene match: 11. This CDR3 is built from 15 residues. This CDR3 reads CASSPLDRGTGEQYF. As DNA, the CDR3 is TGTGCCAGCAGCCCCCTCGACAGGGGGACGGGCGAGCAGTACTTC.

This clone was recorded a few times. A junction end diverges from the germline sequence, so it may reflect a read error. The CDR3, as DNA: TGTGCCAGCTCCCCACAGGGGGTTCACGAGCAGTACTTC. This gives the protein CASSPQGVHEQYF. The chain couples TRBV18 to TRBJ2-7, with 8 bases identical to TRBD1. This CDR3 region has 13 residues. Per germline, CDR1 KGHSH and CDR2 LQKENI.

This clone was observed at least ten times. The chain links TRBV11-3 to TRBJ2-5, with 10 bases lining up with TRBD1. V shed 4 bases and J 5 bases; nucleotides not matched to a gene: 7. This CDR3 has 15 amino acids. Germline V gene lookup returns CDR1 SGHNT and CDR2 YENEEA. The CDR3 DNA is TGTGCCAGCAGCTCCGGGACAGGGGCGGGGGAGACCCAGTACTTC. Protein product: CASSSGTGAGETQYF.

This chain connects TRBV10-3 to TRBJ2-3, with 11 bases matching TRBD2. Germline V CDR1 and CDR2: ENHRY, SYGVKD. Trimming took 10 bases from V and 10 from J; bases not matched to a gene: 22. The CDR3 runs 17 residues. The CDR3 DNA reads as TGTGCCACCGGGAACCCTCTCCACCTAGCGGGGGGTGTTTCGCAGTATTTT. This codes for CATGNPLHLAGGVSQYF.

This chain joins TRBV19 and TRBJ2-7; TRBD1 agrees at 7 bases. CDR1 and CDR2 (germline): LNHDA, SQIVND (reference sequence). This CDR3 has 15 amino acids. V shed 5 bases, J shed 3 bases, and the junction held 10 bases outside the gene matches. CDR3 sequence reads: CASSPSTGKSYEQYF. CDR3 DNA: TGTGCCAGTAGTCCGTCGACAGGGAAAAGCTACGAGCAGTACTTC. Drawing the rest from reference TRBV19 and TRBJ2-7, the complete variable domain is DGGITQSPKYLFRKEGQNVTLSCEQNLNHDAMYWYRQDPGQGLRLIYYSQIVNDFQKGDIAEGYSVSREKKESFPLTVTSAQKNPTAFYLCASSPSTGKSYEQYFGPGTRLTVT.

The chain links TRBV10-2 to TRBJ1-1, with 10 positions matching TRBD1. Germline V gene lookup returns CDR1 WSHSY and CDR2 SAAADI. The CDR3 sequence is 14 residues long. V shed 7 bases, J shed 5 bases, and the junction held 7 bases outside the gene matches. CDR3 nucleotides: TGCGCCAGCAAGGAGGACAGGGGGTGGACTGAAGCTTTCTTT. Its translation is CASKEDRGWTEAFF.

This chain joins TRBV6-8 and TRBJ1-2; 8 nucleotides match TRBD1. The trim removed 10 bases at V and 3 bases at J, leaving 13 bases unmatched. CDR3 length equals 15 residues. CDR1 MNHGY and CDR2 SAAAGT come from the germline V gene. The CDR3 DNA is TGTGCCACATCCCGTCAGGGGGCGAATTACTATGGCTACACCTTC. It codes for CATSRQGANYYGYTF.

The chain carries TRBV29-1 and TRBJ2-1; the D is unclear. The CDR3 consists of 14 residues. Germline CDR1 is SQVTM and CDR2 is ANQGSEA. Trimming took off 4 bases at V and 2 bases at J, with 12 bases between the two ends. The CDR3, as DNA: TGCAGCGTTGGGGTTAGTCCCCCCTACAATGAGCAGTTCTTC. Encoded protein: CSVGVSPPYNEQFF.

The sample holds many counts of this clone. The gene calls are TRBV6-8 and TRBJ2-3, with D unclear. This CDR3 is built from 12 residues. Trimming took 8 bases from V and 4 from J, leaving 10 bases between them. Germline assignment: CDR1 MNHGY and CDR2 SAAAGT. The CDR3, as DNA: TGTGCCAGCCGTACCAGCGCAGATACGCAGTATTTT. As protein: CASRTSADTQYF.

This clone was detected ten times or more. The genes are TRBV11-3 and TRBJ2-7; 10 nucleotides agree with TRBD2. Germline CDR1 and CDR2: SGHNT and YENEEA. With V trimmed by 0 bases and J by 4 bases, 15 bases remained unmatched. The CDR3 is made up of 19 amino acids. In DNA, the CDR3 is TGTGCCAGCAGCTTAGATGCTCGGGGGGTTCTAGCGGGAGTATACGAGCAGTACTTC. Its translation: CASSLDARGVLAGVYEQYF.

The table lists this clone with a few counts. This chain uses TRBV18 with TRBJ2-5; D is possibly TRBD1 (6 bases). Deletions cut 6 bases from V and 5 bases from J, with 16 bases between. Germline CDR1 KGHSH, CDR2 LQKENI. The CDR3 extends over 14 amino acids. The CDR3 spells CASSQGTTGETQYF. The CDR3 DNA is TGTGCCAGCTCCCAGGGGACAACCGGGGAGACCCAGTACTTC. Filled out from reference TRBV18 and TRBJ2-5, the complete variable domain reads NAGVMQNPRHLVRRRGQEARLRCSPMKGHSHVYWYRQLPEEGLKFMVYLQKENIIDESGMPKERFSAEFPKEGPSILRIQQVVRGDSAAYFCASSQGTTGETQYFGPGTRLLVL.

This clone has just a few counts. The chain carries TRBV4-1 and TRBJ1-5; D gene uncertain. The CDR3 contains 13 residues. Germline-derived CDR1 and CDR2 are MGHRA and YSYEKL. The V end lost 3 bases, the J end lost 3 bases, and 6 bases lay between the germline ends. CDR3 sequence: CASSHNYNQPQHF. CDR3 DNA: TGCGCCAGCAGCCACAACTACAATCAGCCCCAGCATTTT.